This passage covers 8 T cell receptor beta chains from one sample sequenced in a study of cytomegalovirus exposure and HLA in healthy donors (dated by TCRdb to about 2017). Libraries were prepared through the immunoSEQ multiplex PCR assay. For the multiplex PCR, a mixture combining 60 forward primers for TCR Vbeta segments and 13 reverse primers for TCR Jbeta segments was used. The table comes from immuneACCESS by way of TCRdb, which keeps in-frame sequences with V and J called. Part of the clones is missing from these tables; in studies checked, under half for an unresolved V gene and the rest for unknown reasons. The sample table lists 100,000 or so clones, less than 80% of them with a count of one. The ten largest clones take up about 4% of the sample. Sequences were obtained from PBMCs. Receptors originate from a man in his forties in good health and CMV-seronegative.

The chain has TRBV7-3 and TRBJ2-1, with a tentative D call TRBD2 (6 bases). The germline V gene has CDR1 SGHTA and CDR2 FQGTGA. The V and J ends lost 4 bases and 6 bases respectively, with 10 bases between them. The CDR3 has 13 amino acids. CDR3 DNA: TGTGCCAGCAGCTCGAGGAGGGGCAATGAGCAGTTCTTC. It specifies CASSSRRGNEQFF.

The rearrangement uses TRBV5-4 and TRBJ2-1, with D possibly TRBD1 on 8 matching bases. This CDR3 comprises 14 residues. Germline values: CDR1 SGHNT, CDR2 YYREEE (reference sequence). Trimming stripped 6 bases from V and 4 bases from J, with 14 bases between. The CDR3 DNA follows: TGTGCCAGCATATCACAGGGGGGGTACAATGAGCAGTTCTTC. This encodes CASISQGGYNEQFF.

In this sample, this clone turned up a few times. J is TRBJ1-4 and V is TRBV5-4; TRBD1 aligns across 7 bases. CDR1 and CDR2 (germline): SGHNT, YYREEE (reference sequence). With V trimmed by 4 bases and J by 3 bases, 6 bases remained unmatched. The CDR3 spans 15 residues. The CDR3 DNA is TGTGCCAGCAGCCACAGACAGGGACCTAATGAAAAACTGTTTTTT. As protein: CASSHRQGPNEKLFF.

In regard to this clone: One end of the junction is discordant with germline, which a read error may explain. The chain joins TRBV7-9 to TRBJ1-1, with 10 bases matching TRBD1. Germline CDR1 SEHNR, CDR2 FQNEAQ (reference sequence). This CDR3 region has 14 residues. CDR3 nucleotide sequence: TGTTCCAGCAGCTTAGGACAGGGGGGGACTGAAGCTTTCTTT. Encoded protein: CSSSLGQGGTEAFF.

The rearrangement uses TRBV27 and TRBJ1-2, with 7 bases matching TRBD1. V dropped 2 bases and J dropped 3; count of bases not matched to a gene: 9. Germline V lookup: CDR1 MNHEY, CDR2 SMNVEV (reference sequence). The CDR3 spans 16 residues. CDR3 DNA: TGTGCCAGCAGTTTAGTAGGAGGGGGCATAGACTATGGCTACACCTTC. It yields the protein CASSLVGGGIDYGYTF.

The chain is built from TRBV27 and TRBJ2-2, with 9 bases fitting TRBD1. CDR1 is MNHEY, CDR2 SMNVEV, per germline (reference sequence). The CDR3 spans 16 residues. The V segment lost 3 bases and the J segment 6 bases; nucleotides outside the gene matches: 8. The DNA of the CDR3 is TGTGCCAGCAGTTTGCTCGAGACAGGGGGGGCCGGGGAGCTGTTTTTT. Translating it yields CASSLLETGGAGELFF.

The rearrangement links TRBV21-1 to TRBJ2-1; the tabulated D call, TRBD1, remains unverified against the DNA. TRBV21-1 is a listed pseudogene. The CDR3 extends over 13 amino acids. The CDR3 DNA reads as TGTGCCAGCAGCTCCCGGGCGGGACAGTCCCAGTTCTTC. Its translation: CASSSRAGQSQFF.

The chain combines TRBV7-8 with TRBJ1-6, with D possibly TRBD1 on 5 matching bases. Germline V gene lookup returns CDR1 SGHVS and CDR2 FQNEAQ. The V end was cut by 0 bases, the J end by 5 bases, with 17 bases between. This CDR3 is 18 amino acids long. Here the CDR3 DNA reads TGTGCCAGCAGCTTAGCCGGGGGTAACATAGCGAATAATTCACCCCTCCACTTT. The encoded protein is CASSLAGGNIANNSPLHF. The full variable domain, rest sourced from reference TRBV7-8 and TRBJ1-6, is GAGVSQSPRYKVAKRGQDVALRCDPISGHVSLFWYQQALGQGPEFLTYFQNEAQLDKSGLPSDRFFAERPEGSVSTLKIQRTQQEDSAVYLCASSLAGGNIANNSPLHFGNGTRLTVT.